The clone carrying this T cell receptor beta chain was seen only once. Its antigen remains unknown. The data belong to a study of blood T cells in healthy people across ages. The CDR3 loop spans 17 amino acids. The V gene end was trimmed by 4 bases and the J gene end by 1 base; junction bases not matched to a gene: 14. Germline assignment: CDR1 SGHDT and CDR2 YYEEEE. Through a sample-barcoded 5' primer and a J-beta primer mix, a second PCR was run for about 6 to 12 cycles. Each TCR beta cDNA got a 12-nucleotide random molecular identifier. Each sample provided no less than 2.5 million CDR3-containing paired-end reads. TCRdb used MiXCR to reprocess the 5' RACE reads, holding one entry per CDR3 protein. The table has about 1,600,000 distinct CDR3 sequences, 40% to 50% seen once. The people who gave samples were healthy Caucasians from Russia, aged roughly 6 to 100. Study-level findings and limits: Naive T cell percentage showed a strong correlation with the diversity of TCR beta.

The sequence came from a woman aged 18 to 35 in good health. This chain uses TRBV5-6 with TRBJ2-7; 7 bases align to TRBD1. Sequencing used blood. The CDR3 DNA is TGTGCCAGCAGCACAATACCCGGGACAGCGATATCCTACGAGCAGTACTTC. It specifies CASSTIPGTAISYEQYF.